Shown below are 8 T cell receptor beta chains from a single sample sequenced in a study of T-cell memory formation after mild COVID-19. TCRdb re-analysed the 5' RACE reads in MiXCR, keeping a single row per CDR3 protein. The sample includes almost 550,000 distinct CDR3 sequences, just over 20% seen only once; the top ten take 9.5% to 15%. Source material: PBMCs or a T cell subset sorted from them (not recorded which). Every receptor here comes from an adult woman who had mild COVID-19 (a few samples of this study predate the infection). Cell type and time point are not known.

The sample holds a few counts of this clonotype. The CDR3 sequence is CASSPRQGGGETQYF. CDR3 in DNA: TGTGCCAGCTCTCCCCGACAGGGTGGTGGAGAGACCCAGTACTTC. The chain joins TRBV18 to TRBJ2-5; 7 bases line up with TRBD1. CDR3 length: 15 amino acids. V was clipped by 6 bases and J by 4 bases; unmatched bases: 11. Germline V lookup: CDR1 KGHSH, CDR2 LQKENI. The whole variable domain, remainder taken from reference TRBV18 and TRBJ2-5, is NAGVMQNPRHLVRRRGQEARLRCSPMKGHSHVYWYRQLPEEGLKFMVYLQKENIIDESGMPKERFSAEFPKEGPSILRIQQVVRGDSAAYFCASSPRQGGGETQYFGPGTRLLVL.

The J gene is TRBJ1-2, the V gene TRBV28, with unresolved D. Germline CDR1 reads MDHEN; CDR2 reads SYDVKM. V shed 1 base and J shed 7 bases, with 13 bases lying between them. The CDR3 is 14 residues long. In DNA, the CDR3 is TGTGCCAGCAGTTTATCGCCCGGGTCCAGTGGCTACACCTTC. Its protein is CASSLSPGSSGYTF.

This sequence joins TRBV2 and TRBJ2-5; TRBD2 aligns across 8 bases. Germline CDR1 and CDR2: SNHLY and FYNNEI. This CDR3 spans 15 amino acids. The J segment lost 5 bases and the V segment lost 8 bases, leaving 13 bases of the junction unmatched. CDR3 sequence (DNA): TGTGCCAGCGACCGTAACGGGGGGGCCTTTGAGACCCAGTACTTC. Its translation is CASDRNGGAFETQYF.

The sample holds many counts of this clonotype. The chain employs TRBV9 and TRBJ2-3; D not certain. The CDR3 has 12 amino acids. CDR1 is SGDLS, CDR2 YYNGEE, per germline. V lost 0 bases to trimming and J lost 4 bases, with 3 bases between them. CDR3 sequence: CASSVDSDTQYF. DNA of the CDR3: TGTGCCAGCAGCGTAGATTCAGATACGCAGTATTTT.

The rearrangement links TRBV5-1 to TRBJ1-2; D is unclear. The germline V and J ends were trimmed by 1 base and 8 bases, with 15 bases remaining between them. This CDR3 has 14 residues. Germline V lookup: CDR1 SGHRS, CDR2 YFSETQ. CDR3 loop: CASSLSRTVEGYTF. The CDR3 bases are TGCGCCAGCAGCTTGTCCAGGACGGTTGAGGGCTACACCTTC.

The chain combines TRBV10-3 with TRBJ2-3; 10 bases map to TRBD2. Trimming removed 6 bases from V and 4 bases from J; junction bases left unmatched: 10. CDR1 and CDR2 (germline): ENHRY, SYGVKD. The CDR3 is 16 amino acids. This chain's CDR3 is CAISYPTSGSSDTQYF. The CDR3 DNA is TGTGCCATCAGCTACCCGACTAGCGGGTCCTCAGATACGCAGTATTTT.

The CDR3 is CASSLEGGQPSYNEQFF. The DNA of the CDR3 is TGTGCCAGCAGCTTAGAGGGGGGTCAACCTTCCTACAATGAGCAGTTCTTC. The rearrangement links TRBV7-2 to TRBJ2-1; the D call may be TRBD1 or TRBD2 (6 bases each). The germline V gene encodes CDR1 SGHTA and CDR2 FQGNSA. V lost 1 base to trimming and J lost 1 base, with 14 bases between them. CDR3 length: 17 amino acids.

This clonotype has a handful of counts. V gene TRBV7-8 combines with J gene TRBJ1-2; 10 positions agree with TRBD1. There are 13 residues in the CDR3. The germline V gene has CDR1 SGHVS and CDR2 FQNEAQ. J lost 5 bases, V lost 5 bases, and 2 bases had no gene match. CDR3 protein: CASSRTGGYGYTF. The CDR3 nucleotides read TGTGCCAGCAGCCGGACAGGGGGTTATGGCTACACCTTC.